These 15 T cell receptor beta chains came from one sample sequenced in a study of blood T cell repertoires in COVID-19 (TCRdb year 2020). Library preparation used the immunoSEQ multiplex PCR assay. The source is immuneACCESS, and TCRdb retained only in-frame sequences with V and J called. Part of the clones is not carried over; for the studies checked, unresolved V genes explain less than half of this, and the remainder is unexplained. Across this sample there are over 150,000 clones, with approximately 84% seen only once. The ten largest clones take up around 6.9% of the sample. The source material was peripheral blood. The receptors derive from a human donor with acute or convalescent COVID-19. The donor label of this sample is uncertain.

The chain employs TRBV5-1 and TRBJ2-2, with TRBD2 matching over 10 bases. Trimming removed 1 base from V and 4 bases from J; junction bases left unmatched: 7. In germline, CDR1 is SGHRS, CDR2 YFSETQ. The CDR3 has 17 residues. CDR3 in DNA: TGCGCCAGCAGCTTGACTTTGCTAGCGGGAGTCACCGGGGAGCTGTTTTTT. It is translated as CASSLTLLAGVTGELFF.

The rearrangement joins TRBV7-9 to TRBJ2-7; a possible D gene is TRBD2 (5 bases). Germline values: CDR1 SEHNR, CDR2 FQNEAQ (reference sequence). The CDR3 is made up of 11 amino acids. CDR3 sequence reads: CASSPPAEVSV. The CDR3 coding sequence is TGTGCCAGCAGCCCCCCAGCGGAGGTTTCAGTC.

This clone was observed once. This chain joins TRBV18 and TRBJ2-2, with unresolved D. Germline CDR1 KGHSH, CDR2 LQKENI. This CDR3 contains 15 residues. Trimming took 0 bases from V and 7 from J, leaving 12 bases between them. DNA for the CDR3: TGTGCCAGCTCACCACCGAAAACAGCCGGCGGGGAGCTGTTTTTT. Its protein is CASSPPKTAGGELFF.

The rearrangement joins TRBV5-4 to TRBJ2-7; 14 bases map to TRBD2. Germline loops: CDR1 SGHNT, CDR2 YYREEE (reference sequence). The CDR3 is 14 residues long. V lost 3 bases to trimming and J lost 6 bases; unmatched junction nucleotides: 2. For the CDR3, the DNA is TGTGCCAGCAGCTCGGGACTAGCGGGAGCCGAGCAGTACTTC. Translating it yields CASSSGLAGAEQYF.

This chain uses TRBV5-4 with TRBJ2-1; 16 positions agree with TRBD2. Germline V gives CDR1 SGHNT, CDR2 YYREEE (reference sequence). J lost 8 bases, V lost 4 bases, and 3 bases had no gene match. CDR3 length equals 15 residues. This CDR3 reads CASSQGLAGGYEQFF. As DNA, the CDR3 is TGTGCCAGCAGCCAGGGACTAGCGGGAGGGTATGAGCAGTTCTTC.

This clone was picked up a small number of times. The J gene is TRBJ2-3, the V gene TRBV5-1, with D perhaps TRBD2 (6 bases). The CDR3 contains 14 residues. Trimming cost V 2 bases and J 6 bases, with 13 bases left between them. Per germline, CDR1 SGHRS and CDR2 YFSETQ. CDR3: CASSFSTGADTQYF. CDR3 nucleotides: TGCGCCAGCAGCTTTAGTACGGGAGCTGATACGCAGTATTTT. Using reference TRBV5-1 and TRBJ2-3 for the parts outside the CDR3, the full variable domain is KAGVTQTPRYLIKTRGQQVTLSCSPISGHRSVSWYQQTPGQGLQFLFEYFSETQRNKGNFPGRFSGRQFSNSRSEMNVSTLELGDSALYLCASSFSTGADTQYFGPGTRLTVL.

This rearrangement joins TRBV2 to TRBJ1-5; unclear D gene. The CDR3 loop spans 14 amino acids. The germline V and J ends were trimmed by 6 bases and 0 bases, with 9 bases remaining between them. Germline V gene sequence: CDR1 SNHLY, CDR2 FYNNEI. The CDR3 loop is CASRGLISNQPQHF. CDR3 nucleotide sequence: TGTGCCAGCAGGGGCCTAATTAGCAATCAGCCCCAGCATTTT.

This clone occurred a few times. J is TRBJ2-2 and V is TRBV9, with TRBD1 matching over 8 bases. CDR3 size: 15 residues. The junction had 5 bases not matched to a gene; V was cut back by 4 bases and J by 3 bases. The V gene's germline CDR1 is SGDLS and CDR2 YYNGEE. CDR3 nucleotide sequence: TGTGCCAGCAGCTCGGGACAGGCTGACACCGGGGAGCTGTTTTTT. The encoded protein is CASSSGQADTGELFF.

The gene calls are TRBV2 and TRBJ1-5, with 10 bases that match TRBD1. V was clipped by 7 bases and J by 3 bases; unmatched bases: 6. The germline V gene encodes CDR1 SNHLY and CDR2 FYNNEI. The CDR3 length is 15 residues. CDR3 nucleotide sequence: TGTGCCAGCACCACCGGGACAGGGGACAATCAGCCCCAGCATTTT. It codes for CASTTGTGDNQPQHF.

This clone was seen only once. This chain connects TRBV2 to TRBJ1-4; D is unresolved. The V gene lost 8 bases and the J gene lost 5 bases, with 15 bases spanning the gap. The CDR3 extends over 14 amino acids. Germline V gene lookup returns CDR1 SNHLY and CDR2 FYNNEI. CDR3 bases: TGTGCCAGCCAATTCGGTGGGCCAAATGAAAAACTGTTTTTT. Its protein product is CASQFGGPNEKLFF.

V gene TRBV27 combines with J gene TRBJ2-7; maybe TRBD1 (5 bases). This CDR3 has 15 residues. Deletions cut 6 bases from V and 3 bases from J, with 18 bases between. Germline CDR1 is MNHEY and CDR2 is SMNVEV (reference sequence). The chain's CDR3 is CASSVPGMPYYEQYF. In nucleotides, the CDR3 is TGTGCCAGCAGCGTCCCAGGGATGCCCTACTACGAGCAGTACTTC.

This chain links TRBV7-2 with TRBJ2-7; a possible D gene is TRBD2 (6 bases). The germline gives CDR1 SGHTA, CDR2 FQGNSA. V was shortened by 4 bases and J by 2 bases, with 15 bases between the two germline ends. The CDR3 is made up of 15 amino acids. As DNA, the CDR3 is TGTGCCAGCAGCTCCTCCGGGACTGTTACCTACGAGCAGTACTTC. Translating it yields CASSSSGTVTYEQYF.

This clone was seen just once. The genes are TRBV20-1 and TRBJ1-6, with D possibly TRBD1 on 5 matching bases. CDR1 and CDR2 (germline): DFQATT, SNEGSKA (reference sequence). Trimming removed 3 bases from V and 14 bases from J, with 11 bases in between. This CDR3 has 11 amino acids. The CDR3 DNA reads TGCAGTGCTAGTGGGGGAGAGGCCCTCCACTTT. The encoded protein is CSASGGEALHF.

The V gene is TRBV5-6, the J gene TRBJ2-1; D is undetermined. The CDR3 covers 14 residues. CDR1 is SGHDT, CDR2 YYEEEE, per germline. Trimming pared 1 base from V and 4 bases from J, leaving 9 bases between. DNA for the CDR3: TGTGCCAGCAGCTTGACAGAGAAATACAATGAGCAGTTCTTC. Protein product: CASSLTEKYNEQFF.

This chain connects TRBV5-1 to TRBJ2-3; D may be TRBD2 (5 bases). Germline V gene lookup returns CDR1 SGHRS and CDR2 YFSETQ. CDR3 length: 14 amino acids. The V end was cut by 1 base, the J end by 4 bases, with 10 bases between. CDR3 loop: CASSLMRAADTQYF. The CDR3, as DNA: TGCGCCAGCAGCTTGATGCGGGCCGCAGATACGCAGTATTTT.